This TCR beta chain was sequenced in a study of T cell repertoires in cytomegalovirus infection. TCRdb reprocessed the reads via MiXCR and lists one record per CDR3 protein. The sample has approximately 500,000 distinct CDR3 sequences, about 15% seen once. Notes on the study in general: What dominated the ex vivo response were HLA-C-restricted CMV-specific TCR beta clonotypes.

Looked up from germline, CDR1 is MGHRA and CDR2 is YSYEKL. The CDR3 runs to 17 residues. Trimming cost V 4 bases and J 5 bases, with 18 bases left between them. Details on this clonotype: Its cognate antigen is unknown.

The chain is built from TRBV4-1 and TRBJ2-6; a weak D match, TRBD1 (6 bases). The receptor comes from a human donor in good health (CMV status not recorded). Some clones in this sample may be carry-over from other donors' samples. The sequencing input was CD8+ T cells from PBMCs. CDR3: CASSPLLQGKRANVLTF. The CDR3 coding sequence is TGCGCCAGCAGCCCATTACTCCAGGGGAAAAGGGCCAACGTCCTGACTTTC.